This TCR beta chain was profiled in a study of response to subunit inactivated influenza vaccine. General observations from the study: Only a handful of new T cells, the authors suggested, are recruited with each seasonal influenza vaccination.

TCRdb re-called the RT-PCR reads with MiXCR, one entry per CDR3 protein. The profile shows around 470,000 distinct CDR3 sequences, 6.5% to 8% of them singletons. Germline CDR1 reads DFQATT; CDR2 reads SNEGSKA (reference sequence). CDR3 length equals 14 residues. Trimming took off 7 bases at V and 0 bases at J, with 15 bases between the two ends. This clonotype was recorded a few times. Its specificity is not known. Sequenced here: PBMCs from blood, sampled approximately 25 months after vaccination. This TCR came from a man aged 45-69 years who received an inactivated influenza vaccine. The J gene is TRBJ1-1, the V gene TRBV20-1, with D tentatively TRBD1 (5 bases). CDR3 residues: CSGKGGGVNTEAFF. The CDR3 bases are TGCAGTGGTAAAGGAGGAGGGGTGAACACTGAAGCTTTCTTT.